This is a list of T cell receptor beta chains from one sample in a study of blood T cell repertoires in COVID-19. Repertoires were generated with immunoSEQ multiplex PCR, while TCRdb's copy carries only in-frame clones and drops some. The sample lists around 94,000 clones; about 85% were seen once. Sample: peripheral blood. The receptor set was obtained from a man over 45 with active COVID-19. The CDR3 runs from the conserved cysteine through the conserved F or W. A D gene is named only where the DNA matches it firmly. Clone size is stated in some rows and not others, as once, few, many or a class when expanded.

d_gene	v_gene	abundance	j_gene	CDR3aa	CDR3nt
TRBD1	TRBV19	.	TRBJ1-1	CASRRTGMNTEAFF	TGTGCCAGTAGGAGGACAGGGATGAACACTGAAGCTTTCTTT
.	TRBV7-9	.	TRBJ1-4	CASSSPRGAESEKLFF	TGTGCCAGCAGCTCTCCCCGGGGGGCGGAGAGTGAAAAACTGTTTTTT
.	TRBV4-1	.	TRBJ1-1	CASSQGIGRTDTEAFF	TGCGCCAGCAGCCAGGGGATAGGGAGGACCGACACTGAAGCTTTCTTT
.	TRBV6-6	.	TRBJ2-7	CASSQGQYYGQYF	TGTGCCAGCAGTCAAGGACAGTATTACGGGCAGTACTTC
TRBD1	TRBV6-2/TRBV6-3	.	TRBJ2-3	CASSFADRASDTQYF	TGTGCCAGCAGTTTCGCGGACAGGGCCTCAGATACGCAGTATTTT
.	TRBV12-5	.	TRBJ2-7	CASGLTRAGRAYEQYF	TGTGCTAGTGGTTTGACCAGGGCAGGGCGAGCGTACGAGCAGTACTTC
.	TRBV29-1	.	TRBJ1-1	CSVGGGAVFNTEAFF	TGCAGCGTTGGTGGGGGGGCAGTTTTTAACACTGAAGCTTTCTTT
TRBD1	TRBV6-5	.	TRBJ1-6	CASSTTGGSPLHF	TGTGCCAGCAGTACTACAGGGGGCTCACCCCTCCACTTT
TRBD2	TRBV4-1	.	TRBJ2-7	CASSQSGGYEQYF	TGCGCCAGCAGCCAAAGCGGGGGGTACGAGCAGTACTTC
.	TRBV28	.	TRBJ1-5	CASSSLTGSNQPQHF	TGTGCCAGCAGTTCCCTTACGGGTAGCAATCAGCCCCAGCATTTT
TRBD1	TRBV15	.	TRBJ1-2	CATSRRTGEDGYTF	TGTGCCACCAGCAGACGGACAGGGGAGGATGGCTACACCTTC
.	TRBV18	.	TRBJ2-3	CASSQSPGTDTQYF	TGTGCCAGCTCACAATCGCCCGGGACAGATACGCAGTATTTT
TRBD2	TRBV6-6	.	TRBJ2-3	CASSYSRLAGGYF	TGTGCCAGCAGTTACTCGCGGCTAGCGGGAGGGTATTTT
TRBD2	TRBV5-1	.	TRBJ2-1	CASTRGGGNEQFF	TGCGCCAGCACTCGGGGGGGCGGCAATGAGCAGTTCTTC
TRBD1	TRBV2	.	TRBJ2-2	CASRTGRSGELFF	TGTGCCAGCAGGACAGGGCGATCCGGGGAGCTGTTTTTT
TRBD1	TRBV10-3	.	TRBJ1-1	CAISGKQGTTEAFF	TGTGCCATCAGTGGAAAACAGGGGACCACTGAAGCTTTCTTT
.	TRBV3-1/TRBV3-2	.	TRBJ2-1	CASSQDNGGSGFF	TGTGCCAGCAGCCAAGATAACGGGGGTTCGGGGTTCTTC
TRBD1	TRBV4-2	.	TRBJ2-7	CASSAGDRAYEQYF	TGTGCCAGCAGCGCTGGGGACAGAGCCTACGAGCAGTACTTC
TRBD1	TRBV11-2	.	TRBJ2-3	CASGRQGKEDTQYF	TGTGCCAGCGGTCGACAGGGGAAAGAAGATACGCAGTATTTT
.	TRBV5-1	.	TRBJ1-2	CASSLGGTINGYTF	TGCGCCAGCAGCTTGGGAGGGACAATAAATGGCTACACCTTC
TRBD1	TRBV30	.	TRBJ1-2	CAWRGQWDGYTF	TGTGCCTGGAGGGGACAGTGGGATGGCTACACCTTC
.	TRBV9	.	TRBJ1-1	CASSVEGGENTEAFF	TGTGCCAGCAGCGTAGAGGGAGGGGAGAACACTGAAGCTTTCTTT
TRBD1	TRBV3-1/TRBV3-2	.	TRBJ2-1	CASSQDGGQGARVYNEQFF	TGTGCCAGCAGCCAAGATGGGGGGCAGGGGGCGCGGGTTTACAATGAGCAGTTCTTC
TRBD1	TRBV7-6	.	TRBJ1-1	CASSLDGTGHTEAFF	TGTGCCAGCAGCTTAGATGGGACAGGGCACACTGAAGCTTTCTTT
.	TRBV7-2	.	TRBJ1-2	CASSLTAGGYTF	TGTGCCAGCAGCTTAACGGCGGGAGGCTACACCTTC
TRBD2	TRBV7-8	.	TRBJ2-3	CASSISGGSTDTQYF	TGTGCCAGCAGCATTAGCGGGGGTAGCACAGATACGCAGTATTTT
.	TRBV5-1	few	TRBJ1-1	CASRTGTEAFF	TGCGCCAGCAGGACGGGGACTGAAGCTTTCTTT